The clone carrying this T cell receptor (beta chain) has at least ten counts. These data come from a study of T cells in Graves' hyperthyroidism and ophthalmopathy. The CDR3 totals 16 residues. Losses at the gene ends were 0 bases for V and 3 bases for J; bases not matched to a gene: 5. Per the germline V gene, CDR1 is SGHRS and CDR2 is YFSETQ. Patients with ophthalmopathy all had a Clinical Activity Score of at least 3, a NOSPECS grade of at least 4 and duration under 3 months. There were TCR beta CDR3 regions amplified from RNA transcripts. The HTBI set primed first-round TCR CDR3 RT-PCR. TCRdb reprocessed the multiplex PCR reads via MiXCR and lists one record per CDR3 protein. Here the sample spans 400,000 or so distinct CDR3 sequences, more than 12% being singletons.

V and J are TRBV5-1 and TRBJ2-7; 11 bases align to TRBD2. This receptor was taken from a man aged 50 or older with Graves' ophthalmopathy. Sequencing input: blood. The CDR3 sequence: CASSLAPGTSGYEQYF. Here the CDR3 DNA reads TGCGCCAGCAGCTTGGCCCCCGGGACTAGCGGCTACGAGCAGTACTTC.